The 29 T cell receptor beta chains below were found in one sample sequenced in a study of T cells in localized non-small cell lung cancer (dated by TCRdb to between 2020 and 2021). Receptor amplification or capture employed the immunoSEQ multiplex PCR assay. TCRdb mirrors the immuneACCESS table, restricted to in-frame sequences. Some clones are absent from its copies; in checked studies, under half trace to an unresolved V gene, and the reason for the others is unknown. Recorded for this sample are fewer than 2,000 clones; 38% of them occurred a single time. Roughly 9.6% of the sample goes to the ten largest clones. This specimen consisted of lung tumor tissue, obtained before any cancer treatment. The source of these receptors is a female donor at least 60 years old with stage I lung adenocarcinoma.

V gene TRBV11-3 combines with J gene TRBJ1-3; TRBD1 is a possible D gene (6 bases). V was cut by 5 bases and J by 8 bases, with 19 bases left in between. CDR1 and CDR2 from the germline V gene are SGHNT and YENEEA. The CDR3 contains 15 residues. The CDR3 sequence is CASSRGGRGAYTIYF. CDR3 nucleotide sequence: TGTGCCAGCAGCCGGGGGGGCAGGGGAGCTTACACCATATATTTT.

This chain joins TRBV23-1 and TRBJ1-1, with 8 positions matching TRBD1. TRBV23-1 counts as an open reading frame of uncertain function. Germline trimming cut 4 bases from V and 3 bases from J; bases unmatched to any gene: 7. The CDR3 covers 15 residues. CDR3 sequence reads: CASSPRTGRDTEAFF. CDR3 nucleotide sequence: TGCGCCAGCAGTCCGCGGACAGGGAGGGACACTGAAGCTTTCTTT.

This clone rates as medium-sized. The chain has TRBV9 and TRBJ1-2; D gene unclear. V gave up 5 bases and J gave up 1 base, with 9 bases separating them. This CDR3 is built from 13 residues. The germline CDR1 and CDR2 sequences are SGDLS and YYNGEE. For the CDR3, the DNA is TGTGCCAGCAGTGAAGGCCTTAACTATGGCTACACCTTC. As protein: CASSEGLNYGYTF. Together with reference TRBV9 and TRBJ1-2, the CDR3 gives the full variable domain: DSGVTQTPKHLITATGQRVTLRCSPRSGDLSVYWYQQSLDQGLQFLIQYYNGEERAKGNILERFSAQQFPDLHSELNLSSLELGDSALYFCASSEGLNYGYTFGSGTRLTVV.

The rearrangement links TRBV29-1 to TRBJ1-1; 8 bases agree with TRBD1. The CDR3 loop spans 13 amino acids. Germline loops: CDR1 SQVTM, CDR2 ANQGSEA. V dropped 7 bases and J dropped 1; count of bases not matched to a gene: 5. In DNA form, the CDR3 reads TGCAGCGCGGACAGGGTCCAGAACACTGAAGCTTTCTTT. It is translated as CSADRVQNTEAFF.

There are a few counts of this clone. V gene TRBV9 combines with J gene TRBJ1-1; no firm D call. Germline values: CDR1 SGDLS, CDR2 YYNGEE. This CDR3 spans 12 amino acids. Between the trimmed V and J ends, which lost 6 bases and 7 bases, there was a span of 13 bases. This CDR3 is CASTRTRSEAFF. The CDR3 DNA sequence: TGTGCCAGCACCCGAACAAGAAGTGAAGCTTTCTTT.

Notes on this clone: At one of its ends the junction is not consistent with the germline gene, which may arise from a read error. The chain couples TRBV9 to TRBJ1-1, with D unclear. The germline V gene encodes CDR1 SGDLS and CDR2 YYNGEE. CDR3 length: 13 amino acids. The CDR3 region is CASSVGRSTEAFF. The CDR3 coding sequence is TGTGCCAGCAGTGTAGGGCGGAGCACTGAAGCTTTCTTT. The full variable domain, completed using reference TRBV9 and TRBJ1-1, is DSGVTQTPKHLITATGQRVTLRCSPRSGDLSVYWYQQSLDQGLQFLIQYYNGEERAKGNILERFSAQQFPDLHSELNLSSLELGDSALYFCASSVGRSTEAFFGQGTRLTVV.

This clone showed up just a few times. The V gene is TRBV6-8, the J gene TRBJ1-5; no firm D call. Trimming left V 5 bases short and J 5 bases short, with 10 bases between. Germline-derived CDR1 and CDR2 are MNHGY and SAAAGT. The CDR3 runs 13 residues. The CDR3 protein is CASSEAGYQPQHF. CDR3 sequence (DNA): TGTGCCAGCAGTGAGGCGGGTTATCAGCCCCAGCATTTT.

This sequence joins TRBV6-8 and TRBJ1-1; 9 nucleotides line up with TRBD1. Germline trimming cut 8 bases from V and 6 bases from J; bases unmatched to any gene: 7. The germline V gene has CDR1 MNHGY and CDR2 SAAAGT. The CDR3 extends over 13 amino acids. The CDR3 sequence: CASLRGQGAEAFF. Written as DNA, the CDR3 is TGTGCCAGCCTAAGGGGACAGGGTGCTGAAGCTTTCTTT.

In this sample, this clone turned up a few times. This chain links TRBV6-7 with TRBJ2-2, with D hard to call. TRBV6-7 is an ORF, with its function uncertain. V was clipped by 2 bases and J by 0 bases, with 4 bases between them. This CDR3 contains 14 residues. The CDR3 loop reads CASSYEPNTGELFF. DNA of the CDR3: TGTGCCAGCAGTTACGAACCGAACACCGGGGAGCTGTTTTTT.

This rearrangement joins TRBV11-3 to TRBJ2-4, with D maybe TRBD1 (5 bases). The CDR3 sequence is 16 residues long. Germline assignment: CDR1 SGHNT and CDR2 YENEEA. V lost 1 base and J 2 bases, leaving 12 bases between the germline ends. The CDR3 coding sequence is TGTGCCAGCAGCTTAGGGACACAGAGTTCCAAAAACATTCAGTACTTC. Encoded protein: CASSLGTQSSKNIQYF.

The chain uses TRBV6-8 and TRBJ1-1, with 7 bases matching TRBD1. From germline, CDR1 is MNHGY and CDR2 SAAAGT. CDR3 length: 16 residues. Trimming at V came to 4 bases and at J to 0 bases, leaving 8 bases not matched to a gene. The CDR3 bases are TGTGCCAGCAGTTCATCAAAGGGACAGATGAACACTGAAGCTTTCTTT. Translating it yields CASSSSKGQMNTEAFF.

By frequency in the sample, this clone is medium-sized. This chain links TRBV11-3 with TRBJ1-1; D gene uncertain. CDR1 and CDR2 (germline): SGHNT, YENEEA. V lost 4 bases and J 1 base, leaving 10 bases between the germline ends. CDR3 length: 14 residues. This CDR3 is CASSSLSRNTEAFF. CDR3 bases: TGTGCCAGCAGCTCCCTCTCACGGAACACTGAAGCTTTCTTT.

J is TRBJ1-2 and V is TRBV6-8; D remains ambiguous. In germline, CDR1 is MNHGY, CDR2 SAAAGT. The CDR3 consists of 17 residues. V was trimmed by 6 bases and J by 4 bases, leaving 24 bases between them. For the CDR3, the DNA is TGTGCCAGCAGCCCGCTATCGACCGCAAAGGGAATCTATGGCTACACCTTC. Protein sequence: CASSPLSTAKGIYGYTF.

The J gene is TRBJ1-1, the V gene TRBV19; D unclear. The CDR3 contains 18 residues. Germline assignment: CDR1 LNHDA and CDR2 SQIVND (reference sequence). The ends were cut back, 4 bases at V and 0 bases at J, with 21 bases in the middle. DNA of the CDR3: TGTGCCAGTAGTAGGCTGTTGGGCATGCAGAACCTGAACACTGAAGCTTTCTTT. It encodes CASSRLLGMQNLNTEAFF.

This clone is medium-sized in the sample. V usage is TRBV11-3 and J usage is TRBJ2-4; no reliable D call. Trimming left V 1 base short and J 1 base short, with 11 bases between. The CDR3 runs to 16 residues. Germline V lookup: CDR1 SGHNT, CDR2 YENEEA. The CDR3 bases are TGTGCCAGCAGCTTAGGGACCCAGTCTGCCAAAAACATTCAGTACTTC. This sequence encodes CASSLGTQSAKNIQYF.

The V and J genes are TRBV19 and TRBJ1-2, with D tentatively TRBD1 (5 bases). CDR1 and CDR2 (germline): LNHDA, SQIVND (reference sequence). The CDR3 has 15 amino acids. The V end lost 4 bases, the J end lost 2 bases, and 14 bases lay between the germline ends. As DNA, the CDR3 is TGTGCCAGTAGTAGGGGGGACGGGCGCAACTATGGCTACACCTTC. Translation gives CASSRGDGRNYGYTF.

The gene calls are TRBV16 and TRBJ1-1; D might be TRBD1 (5 bases). The CDR3 is 13 amino acids. V lost 4 bases and J 11 bases, leaving 17 bases between the germline ends. Germline V lookup: CDR1 KGHSY, CDR2 FQNENV. The CDR3 sequence is CASSRLSGGTAFF. CDR3 DNA sequence: TGTGCCAGCAGCCGCTTGAGTGGGGGGACGGCTTTCTTT.

V and J are TRBV15 and TRBJ1-2; D call uncertain. Trimming took off 1 base at V and 8 bases at J, with 14 bases between the two ends. This CDR3 is built from 14 residues. Per the germline V gene, CDR1 is LNHNV and CDR2 is YYDKDF (reference sequence). CDR3 coding DNA: TGTGCCACCAGCAGAGCCCTAGGGCCCGGGGGCTACACCTTC. This codes for CATSRALGPGGYTF.

This clone turned up a few times. Written as DNA, the CDR3 is TGCGCCAGCAGCCAAGCTCTCCCCCTTTTTAGCGGGATTTACAATGAGCAGTTCTTC. Translated: CASSQALPLFSGIYNEQFF. The chain carries TRBV1 and TRBJ2-1; the table's D call, TRBD2, was not checked against the DNA. TRBV1 is a pseudogene segment. CDR3 size: 19 residues.

This clone has only a few counts. The chain links TRBV6-8 to TRBJ1-2; tentatively, D is TRBD1 (5 bases). This CDR3 spans 15 amino acids. The germline CDR1 and CDR2 sequences are MNHGY and SAAAGT. Trimming pared 7 bases from V and 7 bases from J, leaving 22 bases between. The chain's CDR3 is CASTLAGTLGRGYTF. The CDR3 DNA reads TGTGCCAGCACCCTCGCTGGGACCCTCGGTCGTGGCTACACCTTC.

The V gene is TRBV6-4, the J gene TRBJ2-3, with D perhaps assigned TRBD1 or TRBD2 (6 bases each). This CDR3 spans 15 amino acids. Germline CDR1 and CDR2: MRHNA and SNTAGT. The V gene lost 2 bases and the J gene lost 1 base, with 10 bases spanning the gap. The CDR3 region has the DNA TGTGCCAGCAGTGACGGGGGGCTCGGCACAGATACGCAGTATTTT. Its translation: CASSDGGLGTDTQYF.

The chain couples TRBV5-1 to TRBJ1-1; TRBD1 matches 8 bases. This CDR3 spans 14 amino acids. The germline V gene encodes CDR1 SGHRS and CDR2 YFSETQ. V shed 7 bases, J shed 5 bases, and the junction held 10 bases outside the gene matches. CDR3 sequence (DNA): TGCGCCAGCCGTCCTCAGGGGGCCCAGACTGAAGCTTTCTTT. This sequence encodes CASRPQGAQTEAFF.

This rearrangement joins TRBV7-1 to TRBJ2-1; D not resolved. TRBV7-1 is recorded as an ORF, its role being uncertain. The CDR3 is 14 amino acids. The V and J ends lost 4 bases and 5 bases respectively, with 12 bases between them. In DNA, the CDR3 is TGTGCCAGCAGCTTACAATTGTCCGACAATGAGCAGTTCTTC. This codes for CASSLQLSDNEQFF.

This clone was seen a handful of times. This chain joins TRBV11-3 and TRBJ2-7, with D possibly matching TRBD2 (5 bases). V shed 5 bases and J shed 3 bases, with 14 bases lying between them. Germline values: CDR1 SGHNT, CDR2 YENEEA. The CDR3 runs 14 residues. This CDR3 is CASSTEQTIYEQYF. CDR3 sequence (DNA): TGTGCCAGCAGCACGGAACAGACTATCTACGAGCAGTACTTC.

The rearrangement joins TRBV11-3 to TRBJ2-1, with D maybe TRBD2 (6 bases). The CDR3 consists of 15 residues. Germline lookup yields CDR1 SGHNT and CDR2 YENEEA. V shed 1 base and J shed 7 bases, with 14 bases lying between them. The CDR3 DNA reads as TGTGCCAGCAGCTTAGGGAGGGGCTGGGAGAATGAGCAGTTCTTC. Its protein product is CASSLGRGWENEQFF.

CDR3 sequence reads: CASSLGRGGLREQFF. The DNA for the CDR3 is TGTGCCAGCAGCTTAGGGCGGGGGGGCCTAAGAGAGCAGTTCTTC. The chain recombines TRBV11-3 with TRBJ2-1; TRBD2 agrees at 9 bases. Unmatched junction bases numbered 8, after V lost 1 base and J lost 10 bases. This CDR3 is built from 15 residues. The germline V gene encodes CDR1 SGHNT and CDR2 YENEEA.

The table lists this clone with a few counts. As DNA, the CDR3 is TGTGCCAGCATAGCAGGGGATTGGGGCACTGAAGCTTTCTTT. This translates into CASIAGDWGTEAFF. The chain couples TRBV6-8 to TRBJ1-1; D is possibly TRBD1 (6 bases). The V gene's germline CDR1 is MNHGY and CDR2 SAAAGT. CDR3 length equals 14 residues. The V end lost 7 bases, the J end lost 4 bases, and 16 bases lay between the germline ends.

This clone was counted a few times. The chain is built from TRBV29-1 and TRBJ2-7; D may correspond to TRBD1 or TRBD2 (5 bases each). Germline CDR1 SQVTM, CDR2 ANQGSEA. The CDR3 is 14 residues long. Trimming took 6 bases from V and 6 from J, leaving 21 bases between them. The CDR3 coding sequence is TGCAGCGTGGCCCTCCCGGGGCCTGGAGCCGAGCAGTACTTC. Translated: CSVALPGPGAEQYF.

The chain is built from TRBV28 and TRBJ2-5; D remains unclear. Trimming took off 7 bases at V and 3 bases at J, with 15 bases between the two ends. The CDR3 sequence is 14 residues long. The germline CDR1 and CDR2 sequences are MDHEN and SYDVKM. The CDR3 DNA reads as TGTGCCAGCAACGATTTCAGCGCCGAAGAGACCCAGTACTTC. This codes for CASNDFSAEETQYF.